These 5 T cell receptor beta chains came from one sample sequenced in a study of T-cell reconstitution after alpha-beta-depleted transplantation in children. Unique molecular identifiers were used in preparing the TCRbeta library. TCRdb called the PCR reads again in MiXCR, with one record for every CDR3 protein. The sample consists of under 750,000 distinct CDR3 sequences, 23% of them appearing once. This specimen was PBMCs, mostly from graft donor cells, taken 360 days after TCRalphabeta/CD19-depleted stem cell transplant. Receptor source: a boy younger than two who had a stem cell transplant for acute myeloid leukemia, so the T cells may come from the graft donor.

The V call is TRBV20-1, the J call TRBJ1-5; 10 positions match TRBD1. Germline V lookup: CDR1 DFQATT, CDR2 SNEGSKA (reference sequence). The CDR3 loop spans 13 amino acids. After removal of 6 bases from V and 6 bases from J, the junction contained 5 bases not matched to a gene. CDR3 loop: CSAGTGAGQPQHF. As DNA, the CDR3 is TGCAGTGCCGGGACAGGGGCAGGTCAGCCCCAGCATTTT.

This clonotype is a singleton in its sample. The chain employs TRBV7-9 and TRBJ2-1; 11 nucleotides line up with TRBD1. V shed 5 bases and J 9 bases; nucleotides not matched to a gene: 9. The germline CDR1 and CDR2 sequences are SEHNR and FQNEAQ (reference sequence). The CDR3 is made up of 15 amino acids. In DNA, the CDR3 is TGTGCCAGCAGCACCGGGACAGGGGGAATAACTGAGCAGTTCTTC. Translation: CASSTGTGGITEQFF. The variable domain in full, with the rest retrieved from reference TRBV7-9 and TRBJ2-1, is DTGVSQNPRHKITKRGQNVTFRCDPISEHNRLYWYRQTLGQGPEFLTYFQNEAQLEKSRLLSDRFSAERPKGSFSTLEIQRTEQGDSAMYLCASSTGTGGITEQFFGPGTRLTVL.

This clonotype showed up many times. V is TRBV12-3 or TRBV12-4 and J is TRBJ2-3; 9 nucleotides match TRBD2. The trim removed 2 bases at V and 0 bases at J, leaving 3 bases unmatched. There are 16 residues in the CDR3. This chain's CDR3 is CASSLRLAASTDTQYF. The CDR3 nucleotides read TGTGCCAGCAGTTTACGACTAGCGGCGAGCACAGATACGCAGTATTTT.

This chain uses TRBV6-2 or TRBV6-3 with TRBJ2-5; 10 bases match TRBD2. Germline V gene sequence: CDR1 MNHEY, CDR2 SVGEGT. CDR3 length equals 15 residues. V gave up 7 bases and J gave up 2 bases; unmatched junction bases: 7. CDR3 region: CASTKWTSGQETQYF. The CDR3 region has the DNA TGTGCCAGCACCAAGTGGACTAGCGGACAAGAGACCCAGTACTTC.

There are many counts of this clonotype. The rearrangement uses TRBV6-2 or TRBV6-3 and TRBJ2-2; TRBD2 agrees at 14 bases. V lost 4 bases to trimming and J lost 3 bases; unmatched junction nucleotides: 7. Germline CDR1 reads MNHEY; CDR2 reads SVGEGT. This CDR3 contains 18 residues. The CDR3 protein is CASSSGTSGGLYTGELFF. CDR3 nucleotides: TGTGCCAGCAGTTCCGGGACTAGCGGGGGACTATACACCGGGGAGCTGTTTTTT.